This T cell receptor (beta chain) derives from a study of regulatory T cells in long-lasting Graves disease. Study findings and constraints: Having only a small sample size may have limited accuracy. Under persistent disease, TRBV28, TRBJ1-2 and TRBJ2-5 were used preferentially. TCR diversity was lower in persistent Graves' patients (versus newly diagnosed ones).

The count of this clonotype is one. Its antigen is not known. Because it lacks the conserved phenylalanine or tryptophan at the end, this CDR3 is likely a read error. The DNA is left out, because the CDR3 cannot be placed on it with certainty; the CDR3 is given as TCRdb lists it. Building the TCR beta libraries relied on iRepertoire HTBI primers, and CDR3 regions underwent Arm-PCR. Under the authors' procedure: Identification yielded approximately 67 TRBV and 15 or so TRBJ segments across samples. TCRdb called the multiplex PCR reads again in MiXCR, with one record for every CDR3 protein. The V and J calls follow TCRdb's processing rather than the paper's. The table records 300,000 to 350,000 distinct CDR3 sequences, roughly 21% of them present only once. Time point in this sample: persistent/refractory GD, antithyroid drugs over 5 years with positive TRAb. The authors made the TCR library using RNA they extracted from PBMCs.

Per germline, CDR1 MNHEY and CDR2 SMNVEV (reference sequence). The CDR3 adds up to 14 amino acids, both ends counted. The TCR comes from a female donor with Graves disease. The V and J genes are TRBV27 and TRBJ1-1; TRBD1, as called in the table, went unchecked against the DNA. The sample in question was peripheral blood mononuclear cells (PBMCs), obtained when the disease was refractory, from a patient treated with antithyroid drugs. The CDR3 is CASRTGRENTEAFS.